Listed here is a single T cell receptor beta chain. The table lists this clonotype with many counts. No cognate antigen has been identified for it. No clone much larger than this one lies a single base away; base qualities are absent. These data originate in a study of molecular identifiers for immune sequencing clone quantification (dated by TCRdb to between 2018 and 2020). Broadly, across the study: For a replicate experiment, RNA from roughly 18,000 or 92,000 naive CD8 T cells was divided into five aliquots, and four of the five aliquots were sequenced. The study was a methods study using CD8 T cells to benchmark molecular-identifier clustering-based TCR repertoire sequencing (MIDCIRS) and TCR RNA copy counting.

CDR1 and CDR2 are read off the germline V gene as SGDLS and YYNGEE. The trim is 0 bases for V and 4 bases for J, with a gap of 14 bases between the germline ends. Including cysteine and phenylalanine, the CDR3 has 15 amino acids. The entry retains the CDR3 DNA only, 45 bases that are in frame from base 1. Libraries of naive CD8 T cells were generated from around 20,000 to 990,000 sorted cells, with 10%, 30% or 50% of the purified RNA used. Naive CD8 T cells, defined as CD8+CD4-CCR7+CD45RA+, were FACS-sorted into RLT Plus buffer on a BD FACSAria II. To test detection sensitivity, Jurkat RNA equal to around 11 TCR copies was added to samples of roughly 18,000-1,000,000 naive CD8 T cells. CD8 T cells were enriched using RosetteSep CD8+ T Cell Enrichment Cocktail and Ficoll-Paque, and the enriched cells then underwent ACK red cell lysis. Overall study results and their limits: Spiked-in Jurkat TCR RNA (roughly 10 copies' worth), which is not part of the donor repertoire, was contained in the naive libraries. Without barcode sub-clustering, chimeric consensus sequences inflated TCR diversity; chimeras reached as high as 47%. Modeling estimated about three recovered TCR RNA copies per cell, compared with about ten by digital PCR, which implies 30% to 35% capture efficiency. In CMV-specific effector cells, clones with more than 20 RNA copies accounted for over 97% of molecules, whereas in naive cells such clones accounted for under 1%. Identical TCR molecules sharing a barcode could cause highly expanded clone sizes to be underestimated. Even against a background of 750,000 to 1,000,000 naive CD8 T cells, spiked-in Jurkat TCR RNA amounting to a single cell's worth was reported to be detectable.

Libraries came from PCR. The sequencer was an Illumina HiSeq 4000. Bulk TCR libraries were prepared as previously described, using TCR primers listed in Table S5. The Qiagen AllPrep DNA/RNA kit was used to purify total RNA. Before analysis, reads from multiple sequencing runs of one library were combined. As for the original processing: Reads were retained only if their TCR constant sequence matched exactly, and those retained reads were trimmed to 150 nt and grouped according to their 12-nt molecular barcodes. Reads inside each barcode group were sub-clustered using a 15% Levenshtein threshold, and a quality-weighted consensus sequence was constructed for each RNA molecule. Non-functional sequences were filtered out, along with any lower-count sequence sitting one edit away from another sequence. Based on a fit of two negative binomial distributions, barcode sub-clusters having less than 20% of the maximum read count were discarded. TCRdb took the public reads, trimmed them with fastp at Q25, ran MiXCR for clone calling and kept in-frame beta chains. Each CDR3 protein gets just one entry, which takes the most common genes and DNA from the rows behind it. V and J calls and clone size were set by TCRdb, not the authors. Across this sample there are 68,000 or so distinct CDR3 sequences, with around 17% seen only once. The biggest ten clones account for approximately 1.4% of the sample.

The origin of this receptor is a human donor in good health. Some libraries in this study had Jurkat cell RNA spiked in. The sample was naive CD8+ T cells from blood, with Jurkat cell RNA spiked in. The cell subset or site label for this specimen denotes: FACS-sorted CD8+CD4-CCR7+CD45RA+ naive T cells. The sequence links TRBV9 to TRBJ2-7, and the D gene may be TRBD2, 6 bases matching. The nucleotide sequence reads TGTGCCAGCAGCGTAGGTCGCACCGGAGGGTACGAGCAGTACTTC. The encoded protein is CASSVGRTGGYEQYF.